This T cell receptor (beta chain) was sequenced in a study of blood T cell repertoires in COVID-19. As originally analysed: Nucleated cell counts were estimated from reference gene primer amplification. Clones were sequenced by immunoSEQ multiplex PCR, and TCRdb holds only the in-frame ones, with some missing. Clone size and V and J calls were adopted from that table, with D and trimming inferred from the DNA. The table has fewer than 65,000 clones, roughly 83% seen once. The CDR3 is made up of 14 amino acids. V was pared by 0 bases and J by 2 bases, with 8 bases between. Germline V gene data show CDR1 as WSHSY and CDR2 as SAAADI.

J is TRBJ2-7 and V is TRBV10-2, with D hard to call. Sequencing was performed on peripheral blood. This TCR derives from a man aged 25 to 45 with COVID-19, enrolled during active disease. The CDR3: CASSESQVAYEQYF. The CDR3 bases are TGCGCCAGCAGTGAGTCCCAGGTAGCCTACGAGCAGTACTTC.